This T cell receptor beta chain was sequenced for a study of cytomegalovirus exposure and HLA in healthy donors. General study points: Immune exposure data for these donors was limited to CMV serostatus. The authors considered a cluster of highly shared sequence variants likely to be a sequencing artifact. DRB1 had the most TCR associations and HLA-C the fewest, a later analysis found, with rates varying by HLA locus. Some V segments could not be told apart, so they were left out, TRBV6-2 and TRBV6-3 among them.

Points on this clone: Its antigen is not identified.

Primers for the PCR totalled 60 Vbeta and 13 Jbeta. Generated by immunoSEQ multiplex PCR, the TCRdb table keeps only in-frame clones and is missing some. In the table there are fewer than 200,000 clones, roughly 84% of which are singletons. The CDR3 covers 16 residues. This receptor was identified in a girl under three years old in good health and CMV-seronegative. The sequencing sample was made of PBMCs. J is TRBJ1-2 and V is TRBV21-1; the table's D call TRBD1 went unverified against the DNA. TRBV21-1 is a listed pseudogene. The CDR3 region has the DNA TGTGCCAGCAGCAAAGCTGGGGCAAAAGCTTACTATGGCTACACCTTC. Protein product: CASSKAGAKAYYGYTF.